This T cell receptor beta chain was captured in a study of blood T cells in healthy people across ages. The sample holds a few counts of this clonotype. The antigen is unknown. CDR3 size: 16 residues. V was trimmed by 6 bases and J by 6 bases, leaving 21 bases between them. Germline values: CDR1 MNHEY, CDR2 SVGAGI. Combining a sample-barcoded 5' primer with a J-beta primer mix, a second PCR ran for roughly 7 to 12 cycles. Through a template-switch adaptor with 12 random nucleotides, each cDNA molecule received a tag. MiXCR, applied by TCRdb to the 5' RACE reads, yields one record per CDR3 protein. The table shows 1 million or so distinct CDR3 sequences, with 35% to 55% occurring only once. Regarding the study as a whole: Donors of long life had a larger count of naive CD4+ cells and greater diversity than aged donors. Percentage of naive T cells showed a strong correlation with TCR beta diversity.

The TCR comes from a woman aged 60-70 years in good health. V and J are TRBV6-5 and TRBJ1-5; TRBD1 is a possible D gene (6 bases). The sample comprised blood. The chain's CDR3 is CASSNHRAQGGQPQHF. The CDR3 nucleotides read TGTGCCAGCAGCAACCACAGGGCCCAAGGCGGTCAGCCCCAGCATTTT.